The sequence of this TCR beta chain was determined in a study of CXCR3-negative and CXCR3-positive naive CD8 T cells. This CDR3 has 15 amino acids. Germline-derived CDR1 and CDR2 are MRHNA and SNTAGT. Of note for this clonotype: The target antigen is unknown.

Study-wide findings and caveats: Diversity was high in both naive subsets and much lower in memory cells. More hydrophobic TRB CDR3s were found in CXCR3-positive naive cells than in CXCR3-negative naive cells.

UMI-labeled TRB cDNA libraries were prepared by 5' RACE. TCRdb re-called the 5' RACE reads and gives one entry per CDR3 protein, without DNA. Found here are roughly 80,000 distinct CDR3 sequences; the top ten clones hold approximately 0.62%. This receptor was obtained from a human donor in good health. Some clones in this sample may be carry-over from other donors' samples. The sequencing sample was made of naive CXCR3+ CD8+ T cells from blood. Specified subset: CD45RO-CCR7+CD27+CD95- naive CD8+ T cells expressing CXCR3 (TNR3+). The rearrangement links TRBV6-4 to TRBJ2-6. The CDR3 region is CASSEASSGANVLTF.